This T cell receptor (beta chain) comes out of a study of T cell responses to AZD1222 COVID-19 vaccine. This clone was seen just once. Its cognate antigen is unknown. Other DNA sequences in this sample translate to the same CDR3. Per the germline V gene, CDR1 is SGHAT and CDR2 is FQNNGV. Trimming stripped 1 base from V and 0 bases from J, with 8 bases between. The CDR3 covers 15 residues. The study, taken as a whole, reports: Increases in Spike-specific TCR breadth and depth were seen after two AZD1222 doses. Close to half of spike-specific TCRs reportedly recognize unmutated variant regions. Repertoire samples came only from after the peak T cell response. Donors in the cohort were predominantly white British and more often female, and clonal diversity was possibly underestimated.

Here immunoSEQ multiplex PCR was the method, and the copy in TCRdb shows in-frame clones only, minus some. The sample consists of about 120,000 clones, 87% of them appearing once. The source of this sequence is an adult who received the AZD1222 COVID-19 vaccine. The chain combines TRBV11-2 with TRBJ2-3; D unresolved. Material: peripheral blood, obtained 28 days after the second AZD1222 dose. DNA of the CDR3: TGTGCCAGCAGCTTAGTCCCCCTTAGCACAGATACGCAGTATTTT. It codes for CASSLVPLSTDTQYF.